These 22 T cell receptor beta chains share one sample of origin, sequenced in a study of cytomegalovirus exposure and HLA in healthy donors. A multiplex PCR was run with 60 Vbeta primers and 13 Jbeta primers. The repertoire was sequenced with immunoSEQ multiplex PCR; TCRdb's copy has only in-frame clones and lacks some. The data show about 180,000 clones, with 82% seen just once and about 1.5% held by the top ten. The sequenced material came from PBMCs. These receptors originate from a man aged 35-49 years in good health and CMV-seronegative.

This chain uses TRBV28 with TRBJ2-2; weak D call: TRBD2 (6 bases). CDR1 is MDHEN, CDR2 SYDVKM, per germline. Trimming took off 5 bases at V and 2 bases at J, with 12 bases between the two ends. The CDR3 covers 15 residues. The CDR3 sequence: CASSVGTLNTGELFF. The CDR3 DNA follows: TGTGCCAGCAGTGTTGGGACTCTCAACACCGGGGAGCTGTTTTTT.

This chain links TRBV5-1 with TRBJ2-7; 9 nucleotides agree with TRBD1. The V gene's germline CDR1 is SGHRS and CDR2 YFSETQ. The V segment lost 4 bases and the J segment 5 bases; nucleotides outside the gene matches: 7. The CDR3 spans 14 residues. CDR3 sequence: CASSPGDRAHEQYF. The CDR3 DNA reads as TGCGCCAGCAGCCCCGGGGACAGGGCCCACGAGCAGTACTTC. The whole variable domain, remainder taken from reference TRBV5-1 and TRBJ2-7, is KAGVTQTPRYLIKTRGQQVTLSCSPISGHRSVSWYQQTPGQGLQFLFEYFSETQRNKGNFPGRFSGRQFSNSRSEMNVSTLELGDSALYLCASSPGDRAHEQYFGPGTRLTVT.

This clone showed up just a few times. The chain combines TRBV9 with TRBJ2-1, with 8 bases that match TRBD2. Germline V gene lookup returns CDR1 SGDLS and CDR2 YYNGEE. After removal of 6 bases from V and 2 bases from J, the junction contained 7 bases not matched to a gene. This CDR3 contains 15 residues. The CDR3 region is CASTGAGVPYNEQFF. CDR3 bases: TGTGCCAGCACCGGAGCGGGGGTTCCCTACAATGAGCAGTTCTTC.

The chain has TRBV27 and TRBJ2-2, with D perhaps matching TRBD1 (5 bases). The V end lost 4 bases, the J end lost 7 bases, and 7 bases lay between the germline ends. The germline V gene encodes CDR1 MNHEY and CDR2 SMNVEV (reference sequence). This CDR3 is built from 12 residues. The DNA for the CDR3 is TGTGCCAGCAGTTGGGGCGGCGGGGAGCTGTTTTTT. It codes for CASSWGGGELFF.

This clone was counted only a few times. This chain joins TRBV2 and TRBJ1-2; D ambiguous. V was cut by 6 bases and J by 4 bases, with 12 bases left in between. The CDR3 is 13 amino acids. From germline, CDR1 is SNHLY and CDR2 FYNNEI. The CDR3 bases are TGTGCCAGCAGGGGAGACACAGTCTATGGCTACACCTTC. Its translation is CASRGDTVYGYTF.

The chain is built from TRBV6-4 and TRBJ2-3; TRBD2 is a possible D gene (6 bases). Trimming stripped 3 bases from V and 3 bases from J, with 13 bases between. From germline, CDR1 is MRHNA and CDR2 SNTAGT. The CDR3 consists of 15 residues. The CDR3 loop reads CASSDWGEPTDTQYF. The CDR3 DNA sequence: TGTGCCAGCAGTGATTGGGGGGAGCCTACAGATACGCAGTATTTT.

The CDR3 loop reads CASSFQEGEWETQYF. The CDR3 DNA reads TGTGCCAGCAGCTTCCAAGAGGGAGAGTGGGAGACCCAGTACTTC. The chain is built from TRBV7-8 and TRBJ2-5; tentative D call: TRBD2 (5 bases). Germline-derived CDR1 and CDR2 are SGHVS and FQNEAQ. The length of the CDR3 is 15 residues. Trimming removed 3 bases from V and 5 bases from J, with 16 bases in between.

The chain is built from TRBV9 and TRBJ1-2; D gene ambiguous. The CDR3 totals 15 residues. Trimming removed 3 bases at V and 5 bases at J, with 17 bases between. Germline CDR1 and CDR2: SGDLS and YYNGEE. CDR3 nucleotides: TGTGCCAGCAGCGCCTCCGGGGAGCCCCTTTATGGCTACACCTTC. Its translation: CASSASGEPLYGYTF.

This sequence joins TRBV7-9 and TRBJ1-2, with TRBD1 matching over 8 bases. The CDR3 sequence is 14 residues long. The J segment lost 5 bases and the V segment lost 5 bases, leaving 7 bases of the junction unmatched. The germline gives CDR1 SEHNR, CDR2 FQNEAQ (reference sequence). This CDR3 reads CASSPTGGIYGYTF. The CDR3 DNA is TGTGCCAGCAGCCCAACAGGGGGGATTTATGGCTACACCTTC.

This rearrangement joins TRBV11-3 to TRBJ2-7; 9 bases match TRBD1. Germline CDR1 is SGHNT and CDR2 is YENEEA. V gave up 0 bases and J gave up 4 bases; unmatched junction bases: 4. The CDR3 is 15 amino acids. The CDR3: CASSLDGGTGYEQYF. CDR3 nucleotides: TGTGCCAGCAGCTTAGATGGAGGGACAGGGTACGAGCAGTACTTC. The full variable domain, in which reference TRBV11-3 and TRBJ2-7 provide the parts outside the CDR3, is EAGVVQSPRYKIIEKKQPVAFWCNPISGHNTLYWYLQNLGQGPELLIRYENEEAVDDSQLPKDRFSAERLKGVDSTLKIQPAELGDSAVYLCASSLDGGTGYEQYFGPGTRLTVT.

As regards this clone: Other nucleotide sequences from this sample produce the same CDR3. The chain couples TRBV19 to TRBJ2-3, with 11 nucleotides matching TRBD2. The CDR3 spans 15 residues. CDR1 is LNHDA, CDR2 SQIVND, per germline (reference sequence). The J segment lost 2 bases and the V segment lost 6 bases, leaving 4 bases of the junction unmatched. The CDR3: CASSPGLADTDTQYF. In DNA, the CDR3 is TGTGCCAGTAGCCCGGGACTAGCGGACACAGATACGCAGTATTTT.

The chain is built from TRBV28 and TRBJ2-5; TRBD1 agrees at 7 bases. The germline CDR1 and CDR2 sequences are MDHEN and SYDVKM. The CDR3 is 16 amino acids. J was trimmed by 7 bases and V by 6 bases; bases with no gene match: 17. In nucleotides, the CDR3 is TGTGCCAGCAGCCGCCTCGGGACAGCTAAGTATGGGACCCAGTACTTC. Protein: CASSRLGTAKYGTQYF.

V usage is TRBV4-2 and J usage is TRBJ1-2; D remains ambiguous. V lost 2 bases to trimming and J lost 4 bases, with 20 bases between them. Germline CDR1 is LGHNA and CDR2 is YNFKEQ. There are 17 residues in the CDR3. CDR3 DNA: TGTGCCAGCAGCCAAACGTTCTCCGAGGGAAGGATCTATGGCTACACCTTC. Its translation is CASSQTFSEGRIYGYTF.

Details on this clone: At one of its ends the junction is not consistent with the germline gene, which may arise from a read error. The genes are TRBV15 and TRBJ2-7, with TRBD1 matching 9 bases. The CDR3 runs to 14 residues. Germline CDR1 and CDR2: LNHNV and YYDKDF (reference sequence). The DNA of the CDR3 is TGTGCCACCAGTCTCGGGACAGGGCCCTACGGGCAGTACTTC. It encodes CATSLGTGPYGQYF. The full variable domain, rest sourced from reference TRBV15 and TRBJ2-7, is DAMVIQNPRYQVTQFGKPVTLSCSQTLNHNVMYWYQQKSSQAPKLLFHYYDKDFNNEADTPDNFQSRRPNTSFCFLDIRSPGLGDTAMYLCATSLGTGPYGQYFGPGTRLTVT.

The J gene is TRBJ2-7, the V gene TRBV27, with a possible D match to TRBD2 (6 bases). Germline V gene data show CDR1 as MNHEY and CDR2 as SMNVEV (reference sequence). The CDR3 sequence is 15 residues long. Trimming cost V 1 base and J 5 bases, with 15 bases left between them. The CDR3 coding sequence is TGTGCCAGCAGTTTATATCCCGCGGGACGCCACGAGCAGTACTTC. This gives the protein CASSLYPAGRHEQYF.

The chain employs TRBV4-3 and TRBJ2-7, with 9 bases identical to TRBD2. J was trimmed by 5 bases and V by 1 base; bases with no gene match: 12. Per the germline V gene, CDR1 is LGHNA and CDR2 is YSLEER. The CDR3 length is 17 residues. CDR3 bases: TGCGCCAGCAGCCAAGTATATCAGGGCGGGGGGGCCAACGAGCAGTACTTC. Translation: CASSQVYQGGGANEQYF.

The chain uses TRBV6-1 and TRBJ2-5; 12 bases line up with TRBD2. The CDR3 sequence is 18 residues long. The germline V gene has CDR1 MNHNS and CDR2 SASEGT. J was trimmed by 2 bases and V by 1 base; bases with no gene match: 8. The CDR3 loop is CASSEVLAGGQPQETQYF. CDR3 in DNA: TGTGCCAGCAGTGAAGTCCTAGCGGGGGGGCAGCCGCAAGAGACCCAGTACTTC.

This clone appeared a single time. V usage is TRBV27 and J usage is TRBJ2-4, with D possibly being TRBD1 (6 bases). The germline V and J ends were trimmed by 11 bases and 6 bases, with 11 bases remaining between them. This CDR3 contains 11 residues. Germline assignment: CDR1 MNHEY and CDR2 SMNVEV (reference sequence). Here the CDR3 DNA reads TGTGCCGCAACAGGGAGAAACATTCAGTACTTC. It is translated as CAATGRNIQYF.

V gene TRBV30 combines with J gene TRBJ1-3, with no clear D. The CDR3 spans 11 residues. Germline V CDR1 and CDR2: GTSNPN, SVGIG (reference sequence). V lost 4 bases and J 7 bases, leaving 8 bases between the germline ends. CDR3: CAWIRRNTIYF. CDR3 DNA sequence: TGTGCCTGGATTAGGAGGAACACCATATATTTT.

The genes are TRBV4-1 and TRBJ2-7, with 8 bases fitting TRBD2. The CDR3 runs 15 residues. Germline-derived CDR1 and CDR2 are MGHRA and YSYEKL. Trimming took 4 bases from V and 7 from J; bases not matched to a gene: 12. CDR3 in amino acids: CASSLRAGVRGEQYF. CDR3 DNA: TGCGCCAGCAGCCTACGAGCGGGGGTTAGGGGAGAGCAGTACTTC.

This clone showed up just a few times. The chain is built from TRBV19 and TRBJ1-6, with D maybe TRBD1 (5 bases). In germline, CDR1 is LNHDA, CDR2 SQIVND (reference sequence). The CDR3 has 15 residues. Trimming stripped 6 bases from V and 9 bases from J, with 18 bases between. The CDR3 loop reads CASSPGRGVGSPLHF. For the CDR3, the DNA is TGTGCCAGTAGCCCGGGACGGGGGGTTGGTTCACCCCTCCACTTT. The whole variable domain, filled in from reference TRBV19 and TRBJ1-6, reads DGGITQSPKYLFRKEGQNVTLSCEQNLNHDAMYWYRQDPGQGLRLIYYSQIVNDFQKGDIAEGYSVSREKKESFPLTVTSAQKNPTAFYLCASSPGRGVGSPLHFGNGTRLTVT.

The chain recombines TRBV19 with TRBJ1-1, with a weak D call TRBD1 (6 bases). With 9 bases removed from V and 6 bases from J, the gap between germline ends came to 26 bases. This CDR3 has 16 residues. The germline V gene encodes CDR1 LNHDA and CDR2 SQIVND (reference sequence). The CDR3 DNA reads as TGTGCCAGCAAACGGGGGGCAGGAAGGGGCTGGGCTGAAGCTTTCTTT. Its protein product is CASKRGAGRGWAEAFF.